The sequence of this T cell receptor (beta chain) was determined in a study of OX40 agonist ivuxolimab in advanced cancers. Background on the study: Patients' therapy was ivuxolimab, an antibody that acts as an agonist of OX40 (CD134). Study-wide results and limits: The authors also found low normalized T-cell clonal expansion in some nonresponders. Clonal expansion by week 6 occurred in CD4+ and CD8+ blood T cells (at 0.1 to 3.0 mg/kg).

It was autoimmune disease history or systemic immunosuppression that excluded patients. Germline V CDR1 and CDR2: SGHKS, YYEKEE (reference sequence). This CDR3 has 16 residues. Trimming left V 2 bases short and J 6 bases short, with 18 bases between. Using immunoSEQ multiplex PCR, the repertoire was profiled, and TCRdb retains in-frame clones only, with some absent. This sample has about 64,000 clones; about 83% occur once, and the top ten carry more than 8%. Details on this clone: Its antigen is unknown.

This sequence was found in an adult with an advanced solid tumor such as melanoma, head and neck, liver or kidney cancer. The chain joins TRBV5-5 to TRBJ1-5; no clear D. The sample was CD4+ or CD8+ T cells sorted from blood, taken in a trial of the OX40 agonist ivuxolimab. The CDR3 protein is CASSFLPETRGQPQHF. CDR3 sequence (DNA): TGTGCCAGCAGCTTTCTCCCGGAGACCCGGGGTCAGCCCCAGCATTTT.